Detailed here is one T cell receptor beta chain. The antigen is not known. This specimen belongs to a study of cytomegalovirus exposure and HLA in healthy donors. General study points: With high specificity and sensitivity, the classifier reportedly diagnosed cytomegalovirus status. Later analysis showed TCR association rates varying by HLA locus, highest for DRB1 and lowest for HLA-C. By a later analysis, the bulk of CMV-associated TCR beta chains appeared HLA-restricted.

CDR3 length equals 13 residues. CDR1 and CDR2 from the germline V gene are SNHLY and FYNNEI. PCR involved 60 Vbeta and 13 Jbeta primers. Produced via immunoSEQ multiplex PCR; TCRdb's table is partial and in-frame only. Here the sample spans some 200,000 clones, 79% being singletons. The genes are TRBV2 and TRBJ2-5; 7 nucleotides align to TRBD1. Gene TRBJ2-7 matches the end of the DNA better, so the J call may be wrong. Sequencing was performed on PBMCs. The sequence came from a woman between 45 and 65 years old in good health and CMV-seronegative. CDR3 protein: CASSRTGDYEQYF. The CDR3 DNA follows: TGTGCCAGCAGTAGGACAGGAGACTACGAGCAGTACTTC.